This TCR beta chain is drawn from a study of cytomegalovirus exposure and HLA in healthy donors. In the PCR, 60 Vbeta and 13 Jbeta primers were used. Per the original data handling: Unique TCR beta chains totaled some 80 million in a later count, with around 11 million of them shared. Sequencing was performed with immunoSEQ multiplex PCR; in TCRdb, only in-frame clones are kept and a portion is missing. That table furnishes V, J and clone size, whereas the DNA furnished D and trimming. This repertoire shows 110,000 or so clones, roughly 82% found once; its top ten account for roughly 5.8%. This CDR3 is 16 amino acids long. V shed 1 base and J shed 2 bases, with 13 bases lying between them. Germline-derived CDR1 and CDR2 are MGHRA and YSYEKL. This clone was found a few times.

Sequenced input: PBMCs. This rearrangement joins TRBV4-1 to TRBJ2-3; a weak D match, TRBD2 (6 bases). This clonotype was sampled from a man between 18 and 29 years old in good health and CMV-seropositive. DNA for the CDR3: TGCGCCAGCAGCCAAGTTCGGGGGACCTACACAGATACGCAGTATTTT. Its translation: CASSQVRGTYTDTQYF.